This TCR beta chain was retrieved from a study of CD8 T cells in ankylosing spondylitis. Findings and caveats of the study: Some of these motif variants have turned up before, in reports on reactive arthritis synovial fluid and blood. Disease-linked clones reportedly showed significant enrichment in matched ankylosing spondylitis synovial fluid. CD8+ disease-linked clones were present at relatively low frequencies in blood. What appeared characteristic of ankylosing spondylitis blood was a TCR beta motif of eight highly homologous variants.

A quantitative 5'-RACE method, one with molecular barcodes, was used to make TCR beta libraries. TCRdb used MiXCR to reprocess the 5' RACE reads, holding one entry per CDR3 protein. The sample has 390,000 or so distinct CDR3 sequences; around 22% are singletons. There are a few counts of this clonotype. Its antigen is currently unknown. Per the germline V gene, CDR1 is LGHNT and CDR2 is FRNRAP. CDR3 size: 15 residues. Losses at the gene ends were 7 bases for V and 5 bases for J; bases not matched to a gene: 10. The sequencing sample was made of blood, either unsorted or a sorted T cell fraction (not recorded which). The gene calls are TRBV12-5 and TRBJ2-2; 7 positions agree with TRBD2. The sequence was collected from a male donor with ankylosing spondylitis. CDR3 nucleotide sequence: TGTGCTAGTGAGGCGGGAGAAGGGTGGACCGGGGAGCTGTTTTTT. As protein: CASEAGEGWTGELFF.